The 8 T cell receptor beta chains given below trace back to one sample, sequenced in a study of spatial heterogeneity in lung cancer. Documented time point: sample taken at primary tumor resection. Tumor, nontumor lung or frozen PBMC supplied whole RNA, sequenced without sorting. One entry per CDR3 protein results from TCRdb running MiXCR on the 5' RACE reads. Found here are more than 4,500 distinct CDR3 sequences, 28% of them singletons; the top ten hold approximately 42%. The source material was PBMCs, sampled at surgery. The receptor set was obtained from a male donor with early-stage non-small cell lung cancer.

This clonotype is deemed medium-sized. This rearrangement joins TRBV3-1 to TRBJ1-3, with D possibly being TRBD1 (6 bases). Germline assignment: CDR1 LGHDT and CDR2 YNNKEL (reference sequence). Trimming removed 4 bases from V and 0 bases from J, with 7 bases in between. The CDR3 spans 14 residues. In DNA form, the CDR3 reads TGTGCCAGCAGCCCAGGGGACTCTGGAAACACCATATATTTT. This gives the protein CASSPGDSGNTIYF.

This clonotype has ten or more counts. CDR3 residues: CASSTRGNTEAFF. The CDR3 DNA sequence: TGTGCCAGCTCTACGAGAGGAAACACTGAAGCTTTCTTT. The chain is built from TRBV7-2 and TRBJ1-1, with D uncertain. The CDR3 loop spans 13 amino acids. CDR1 and CDR2 (germline): SGHTA, FQGNSA. The V end lost 8 bases, the J end lost 2 bases, and 12 bases lay between the germline ends.

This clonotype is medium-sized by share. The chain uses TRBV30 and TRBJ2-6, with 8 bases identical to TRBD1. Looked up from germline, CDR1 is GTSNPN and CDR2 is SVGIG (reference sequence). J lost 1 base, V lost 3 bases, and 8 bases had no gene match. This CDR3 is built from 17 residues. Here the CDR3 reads CAWSRGRVRSGANVLTF. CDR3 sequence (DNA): TGTGCCTGGAGCAGGGGGCGAGTTAGGTCTGGGGCCAACGTCCTGACTTTC.

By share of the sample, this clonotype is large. CDR3: CASSLYSGDSNQPQHF. Here the CDR3 DNA reads TGTGCCAGCAGTTTATACTCAGGGGATAGCAATCAGCCCCAGCATTTT. The chain links TRBV27 to TRBJ1-5, with TRBD1 as a possible D gene (6 bases). From germline, CDR1 is MNHEY and CDR2 SMNVEV (reference sequence). V was shortened by 1 base and J by 0 bases, with 10 bases between the two germline ends. There are 16 residues in the CDR3.

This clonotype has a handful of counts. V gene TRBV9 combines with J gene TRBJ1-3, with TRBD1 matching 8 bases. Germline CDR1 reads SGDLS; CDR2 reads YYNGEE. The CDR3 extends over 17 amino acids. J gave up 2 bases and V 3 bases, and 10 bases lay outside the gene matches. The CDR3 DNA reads TGTGCCAGCAGCGCCGAGCCAGGGGGCGCCCCTGGAAACACCATATATTTT. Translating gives CASSAEPGGAPGNTIYF.

CDR3 protein: CASSVFDKGTDTQYF. The DNA of the CDR3 is TGTGCCAGCAGCGTATTCGACAAGGGGACAGATACGCAGTATTTT. This rearrangement joins TRBV9 to TRBJ2-3; perhaps TRBD1 as D (5 bases). This CDR3 comprises 15 residues. Germline assignment: CDR1 SGDLS and CDR2 YYNGEE. Trimming removed 1 base at V and 3 bases at J, with 12 bases between.

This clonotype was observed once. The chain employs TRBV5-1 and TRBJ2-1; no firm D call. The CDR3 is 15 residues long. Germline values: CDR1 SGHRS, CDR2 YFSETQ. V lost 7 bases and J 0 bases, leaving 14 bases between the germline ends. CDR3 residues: CASRPQISSYNEQFF. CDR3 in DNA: TGCGCCAGCCGTCCTCAGATAAGCTCCTACAATGAGCAGTTCTTC. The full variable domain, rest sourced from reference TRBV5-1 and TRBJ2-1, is KAGVTQTPRYLIKTRGQQVTLSCSPISGHRSVSWYQQTPGQGLQFLFEYFSETQRNKGNFPGRFSGRQFSNSRSEMNVSTLELGDSALYLCASRPQISSYNEQFFGPGTRLTVL.

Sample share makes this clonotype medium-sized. Here the CDR3 reads CASSAEGLDLNEQFF. CDR3 in DNA: TGTGCCAGCAGCGCAGAAGGACTAGACCTCAATGAGCAGTTCTTC. The chain uses TRBV13 and TRBJ2-1, with 7 bases fitting TRBD2. V lost 5 bases to trimming and J lost 6 bases; unmatched junction nucleotides: 10. Germline V gene data show CDR1 as PRHDT and CDR2 as FYEKMQ (reference sequence). The CDR3 spans 15 residues.